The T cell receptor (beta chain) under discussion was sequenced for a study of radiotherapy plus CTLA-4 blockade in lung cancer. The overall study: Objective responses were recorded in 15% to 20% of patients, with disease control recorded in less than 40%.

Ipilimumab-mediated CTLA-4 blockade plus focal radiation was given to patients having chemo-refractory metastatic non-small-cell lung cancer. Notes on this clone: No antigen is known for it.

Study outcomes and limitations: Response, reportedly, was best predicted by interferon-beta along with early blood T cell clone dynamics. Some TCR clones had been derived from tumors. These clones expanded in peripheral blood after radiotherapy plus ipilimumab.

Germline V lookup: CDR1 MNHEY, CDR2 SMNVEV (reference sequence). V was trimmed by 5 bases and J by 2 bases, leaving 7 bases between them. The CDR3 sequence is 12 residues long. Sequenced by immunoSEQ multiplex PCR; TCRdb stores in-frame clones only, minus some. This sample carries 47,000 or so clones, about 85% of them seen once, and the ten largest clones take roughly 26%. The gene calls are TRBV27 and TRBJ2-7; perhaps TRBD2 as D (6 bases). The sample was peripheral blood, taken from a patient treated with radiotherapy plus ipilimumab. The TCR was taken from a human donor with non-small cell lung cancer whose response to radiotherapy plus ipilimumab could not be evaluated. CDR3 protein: CASSRGTYEQYF. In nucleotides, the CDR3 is TGTGCCAGCAGTCGCGGGACCTACGAGCAGTACTTC.